The 21 T cell receptor beta chains given below trace back to one sample, sequenced in a study of T cells after yellow fever vaccination. TCRdb reanalysed the 5' RACE reads using MiXCR and keeps one entry per CDR3 protein. The sample has about 350,000 distinct CDR3 sequences; about 8.3% are singletons. Specimen: PBMCs, collected roughly 45 days after the first yellow fever vaccination. Receptor source: a man younger than 35 who received the YFV17D yellow fever vaccine.

This clonotype was seen ten or more times. The V call is TRBV4-2, the J call TRBJ2-3; no firm D call. Germline-derived CDR1 and CDR2 are LGHNA and YNFKEQ. The CDR3 spans 13 residues. V was clipped by 3 bases and J by 2 bases, with 6 bases between them. CDR3 amino acids: CASSQLATDTQYF. CDR3 nucleotide sequence: TGTGCCAGCAGCCAGTTAGCCACAGATACGCAGTATTTT.

This clonotype was counted a few times. The chain is built from TRBV27 and TRBJ1-4, with no clear D. The length of the CDR3 is 14 residues. Trimming left V 5 bases short and J 6 bases short, with 13 bases between. Germline V gene data show CDR1 as MNHEY and CDR2 as SMNVEV (reference sequence). The chain's CDR3 is CASSPQLLDEKLFF. In DNA, the CDR3 is TGTGCCAGCAGTCCTCAGCTACTGGATGAAAAACTGTTTTTT.

This clonotype has just a few counts. The rearrangement joins TRBV7-2 to TRBJ2-6; perhaps TRBD1 as D (7 bases). Germline CDR1 reads SGHTA; CDR2 reads FQGNSA. The V end was cut by 6 bases, the J end by 2 bases, with 11 bases between. This CDR3 contains 15 residues. The CDR3: CASRSGGPGANVLTF. The CDR3 DNA is TGTGCCAGCAGGTCAGGGGGGCCTGGGGCCAACGTCCTGACTTTC.

This clonotype was counted at least ten times. The chain has TRBV10-3 and TRBJ1-1; 9 positions agree with TRBD1. CDR3 length: 17 amino acids. V lost 4 bases, J lost 1 base, and 10 bases stayed unmatched. The germline V gene has CDR1 ENHRY and CDR2 SYGVKD. This CDR3 reads CAISGGSGTGKNTEAFF. CDR3 nucleotide sequence: TGTGCCATCAGTGGGGGCTCCGGGACAGGGAAGAACACTGAAGCTTTCTTT.

The chain links TRBV4-3 to TRBJ2-3; D is perhaps TRBD1 (5 bases). Germline values: CDR1 LGHNA, CDR2 YSLEER. This CDR3 is 15 amino acids long. The V gene lost 0 bases and the J gene lost 5 bases, with 12 bases spanning the gap. The CDR3 DNA is TGCGCCAGCAGCCAAGAGTCCAGGGCTGGAGATACGCAGTATTTT. Amino acid sequence: CASSQESRAGDTQYF.

CDR3 coding DNA: TGTGCCAGCTCCCCGGCGGAGTGGCACACTGAAGCTTTCTTT. Protein: CASSPAEWHTEAFF. The chain recombines TRBV6-1 with TRBJ1-1; D is unclear. Germline CDR1 MNHNS, CDR2 SASEGT. CDR3 size: 14 residues. Trimming removed 8 bases from V and 3 bases from J, with 16 bases in between.

This clonotype was counted a few times. The V gene is TRBV20-1, the J gene TRBJ2-2; D gene ambiguous. Germline-derived CDR1 and CDR2 are DFQATT and SNEGSKA (reference sequence). Trimming took 5 bases from V and 6 from J, leaving 7 bases between them. The CDR3 is 11 amino acids. CDR3 loop: CSAPSSGELFF. As DNA, the CDR3 is TGCAGTGCTCCCTCCTCCGGGGAGCTGTTTTTT.

The table lists this clonotype with a few counts. The chain employs TRBV10-3 and TRBJ2-5, with TRBD2 matching over 7 bases. The germline gives CDR1 ENHRY, CDR2 SYGVKD. V lost 6 bases to trimming and J lost 5 bases; unmatched junction nucleotides: 9. The CDR3 has 14 amino acids. The CDR3 nucleotides read TGTGCCATCAGCCTAACTAGCGTAGGGGAGACCCAGTACTTC. As protein: CAISLTSVGETQYF.

This clonotype was recorded a few times. The gene calls are TRBV7-2 and TRBJ2-2; possibly TRBD2 for D (5 bases). This CDR3 is 13 amino acids long. The germline CDR1 and CDR2 sequences are SGHTA and FQGNSA. Trimming took off 5 bases at V and 8 bases at J, with 12 bases between the two ends. In DNA, the CDR3 is TGTGCCAGCAGCCCACCTGGAGGAGGGGAGCTGTTTTTT. Translated: CASSPPGGGELFF.

The gene calls are TRBV7-9 and TRBJ2-3; weak D call: TRBD2 (6 bases). The CDR3 has 15 amino acids. V was clipped by 1 base and J by 3 bases, with 11 bases between them. Per germline, CDR1 SEHNR and CDR2 FQNEAQ (reference sequence). In DNA, the CDR3 is TGTGCCAGCAGCTTAGACGGGGGAGTGACAGATACGCAGTATTTT. Encoded protein: CASSLDGGVTDTQYF.

Only a few counts were recorded for this clonotype. The chain recombines TRBV14 with TRBJ1-4; perhaps TRBD1 as D (5 bases). Germline V gene sequence: CDR1 SGHDN, CDR2 FVKESK. The CDR3 runs to 18 residues. V shed 3 bases and J shed 2 bases, with 19 bases lying between them. This CDR3 is CASSHPPDSTFTNEKLFF. Written as DNA, the CDR3 is TGTGCCAGCAGCCACCCCCCTGACAGCACGTTCACTAATGAAAAACTGTTTTTT.

The chain is built from TRBV4-1 and TRBJ2-7; the D is unclear. Germline CDR1 MGHRA, CDR2 YSYEKL. V lost 4 bases, J lost 5 bases, and 15 bases lay in between. This CDR3 contains 14 residues. The CDR3 reads CASSPGPLDNEQYF. As DNA, the CDR3 is TGCGCCAGCAGCCCTGGGCCCCTAGACAACGAGCAGTACTTC.

This clonotype was detected a few times. The chain has TRBV28 and TRBJ2-3; TRBD2 might be the D (6 bases). V shed 6 bases and J shed 6 bases, with 19 bases lying between them. Per the germline V gene, CDR1 is MDHEN and CDR2 is SYDVKM. This CDR3 has 15 amino acids. DNA for the CDR3: TGTGCCAGCAGCTCTCGCCCTGGGAGGCGGGATACGCAGTATTTT. Protein sequence: CASSSRPGRRDTQYF.

This clonotype was observed a handful of times. This chain uses TRBV7-2 with TRBJ2-7; a weak D match, TRBD1 (5 bases). In germline, CDR1 is SGHTA, CDR2 FQGNSA. The CDR3 is made up of 15 amino acids. V lost 6 bases, J lost 1 base, and 16 bases lay in between. In DNA, the CDR3 is TGTGCCAGCAGGTTGACTCAGGGATCGTCCTACGAGCAGTACTTC. Its translation: CASRLTQGSSYEQYF.

The chain couples TRBV5-1 to TRBJ1-1; D is undetermined. Germline-derived CDR1 and CDR2 are SGHRS and YFSETQ. The CDR3 runs to 13 residues. Trimming took off 3 bases at V and 7 bases at J, with 13 bases between the two ends. CDR3 bases: TGCGCCAGCAGCTCCCCACTAACAAGTGAAGCTTTCTTT. Protein product: CASSSPLTSEAFF.

This clonotype was observed at least ten times. The V and J genes are TRBV5-1 and TRBJ2-5, with D possibly matching TRBD1 (6 bases). Trimming cost V 7 bases and J 5 bases, with 12 bases left between them. CDR1 is SGHRS, CDR2 YFSETQ, per germline. The CDR3 consists of 12 residues. The CDR3 DNA reads TGCGCCAGCGGCACAGGGCTGGAGACCCAGTACTTC. Translation gives CASGTGLETQYF.

The chain carries TRBV5-4 and TRBJ2-2, with 7 bases matching TRBD1. CDR1 SGHNT and CDR2 YYREEE come from the germline V gene (reference sequence). This CDR3 region has 16 residues. V was pared by 4 bases and J by 6 bases, with 12 bases of the junction left unmatched. The CDR3: CASSPVYGTAPGELFF. The DNA for the CDR3 is TGTGCCAGCAGCCCGGTATATGGGACAGCGCCCGGGGAGCTGTTTTTT.

This clonotype came up a few times. The V call is TRBV7-3, the J call TRBJ2-1, with 8 bases lining up with TRBD2. The CDR3 totals 14 residues. J lost 7 bases, V lost 5 bases, and 7 bases had no gene match. Germline V gene lookup returns CDR1 SGHTA and CDR2 FQGTGA. The CDR3 bases are TGTGCCAGCAGCCCCGGGGGGGCTAGGAATGAGCAGTTCTTC. Its translation is CASSPGGARNEQFF.

The chain employs TRBV24-1 and TRBJ2-5; D possibly uses TRBD1 or TRBD2 (6 bases each). This CDR3 has 15 amino acids. V lost 3 bases, J lost 5 bases, and 15 bases lay in between. Germline lookup yields CDR1 KGHDR and CDR2 SFDVKD. DNA of the CDR3: TGTGCCACCAGTGATCCAACGGGGGCCGAGGAGACCCAGTACTTC. Protein sequence: CATSDPTGAEETQYF.

V gene TRBV30 combines with J gene TRBJ2-7; D ambiguous. Germline V gives CDR1 GTSNPN, CDR2 SVGIG (reference sequence). This CDR3 is built from 12 residues. The germline V and J ends were trimmed by 0 bases and 3 bases, with 6 bases remaining between them. The CDR3: CAWSVVGYEQYF. The CDR3 nucleotides read TGTGCCTGGAGTGTTGTCGGCTACGAGCAGTACTTC.

CDR3 residues: CASSLDAGDSPLHF. Written as DNA, the CDR3 is TGTGCCAGCAGCTTAGATGCGGGGGACTCACCCCTCCACTTT. The V gene is TRBV7-2, the J gene TRBJ1-6; D is possibly TRBD1 (5 bases). Germline V gene sequence: CDR1 SGHTA, CDR2 FQGNSA. V lost 1 base to trimming and J lost 10 bases, with 11 bases between them. This CDR3 spans 14 amino acids. Drawing the rest from reference TRBV7-2 and TRBJ1-6, the complete variable domain is GAGVSQSPSNKVTEKGKDVELRCDPISGHTALYWYRQSLGQGLEFLIYFQGNSAPDKSGLPSDRFSAERTGGSVSTLTIQRTQQEDSAVYLCASSLDAGDSPLHFGNGTRLTVT.